This is a list of T cell receptor beta chains from one sample in a study of T cell repertoires in cytomegalovirus infection. Using its own MiXCR run on the reads, TCRdb lists one record per CDR3 protein. Among under 800,000 distinct CDR3 sequences listed, more than 20% were seen once. Specimen: CD8+ T cells from PBMCs. Receptors were obtained from a human donor in good health (CMV status not recorded). Some clones in this sample may be carry-over from other donors' samples. Both conserved end residues are part of each CDR3. The D gene is left open where the match is weak. Part of the rows lack a size; the others show once, few, many or a class for expanded clones.

abundance	v_gene	len	j_gene	d_gene	CDR3aa	CDR3nt
many	TRBV7-8	14	TRBJ1-4	NA	CASSFIQGDEKLFF	TGTGCCAGCAGCTTTATCCAGGGTGATGAAAAACTGTTTTTT
many	TRBV7-8	21	TRBJ1-6	NA	CASSLSWAFDTGSSYNSPLHF	TGTGCCAGCAGCTTAAGTTGGGCGTTTGATACCGGGAGCTCCTATAATTCACCCCTCCACTTT
few	TRBV7-3	14	TRBJ1-2	NA	CASSVSGTLYGYTF	TGTGCCAGCAGCGTTTCCGGGACCCTCTATGGCTACACCTTC
NA	TRBV27	13	TRBJ1-2	NA	CASSPTDSYGYTF	TGTGCCAGCAGTCCGACGGATAGCTATGGCTACACCTTC
NA	TRBV7-9	13	TRBJ1-4	NA	CASSLADSEKLFF	TGTGCCAGCAGCTTAGCGGACTCTGAAAAACTGTTTTTT
few	TRBV7-7	15	TRBJ2-1	TRBD2	CASSEVLAGYNEQFF	TGTGCTAGCAGCGAGGTGCTAGCGGGTTACAATGAGCAGTTCTTC
NA	TRBV6-6	14	TRBJ1-4	TRBD1	CASSFKGAFEKLFF	TGTGCCAGCAGTTTTAAGGGGGCATTTGAAAAACTGTTTTTT
few	TRBV29-1	15	TRBJ2-5	NA	CSVEGRGREQETQYF	TGCAGCGTTGAAGGCAGGGGTCGGGAACAAGAGACCCAGTACTTC
many	TRBV15	16	TRBJ2-2	NA	CATSSSRVENTGELFF	TGTGCCACCAGCAGTTCAAGGGTAGAGAACACCGGGGAGCTGTTTTTT
many	TRBV28	16	TRBJ2-5	NA	CASSLSISGDQETQYF	TGTGCCAGCAGTTTAAGTATAAGTGGGGATCAAGAGACCCAGTACTTC
few	TRBV20-1	16	TRBJ1-4	TRBD1	CSARFRGRPVNEKLFF	TGCAGTGCTAGATTCAGGGGGCGCCCCGTAAATGAAAAACTGTTTTTT
few	TRBV7-8	18	TRBJ2-5	NA	CASSLGPTGRFNLETQYF	TGTGCCAGCAGCTTGGGCCCTACAGGGAGGTTCAACCTGGAGACCCAGTACTTC
many	TRBV12-3/TRBV12-4	15	TRBJ2-1	NA	CASSLLGRFLNEQFF	TGTGCCAGCAGTTTGCTGGGGCGATTTCTGAATGAGCAGTTCTTC
NA	TRBV28	16	TRBJ1-1	NA	CASSWEGTVMNTEAFF	TGTGCCAGCAGTTGGGAGGGTACCGTCATGAACACTGAAGCTTTCTTT
NA	TRBV7-3	15	TRBJ2-3	NA	CASSLRSRNTDTQYF	TGTGCCAGCAGCTTAAGGAGCAGGAACACAGATACGCAGTATTTT
NA	TRBV20-1	14	TRBJ1-3	NA	CSAVNRISGNTIYF	TGCAGTGCCGTCAACAGGATCTCTGGAAACACCATATATTTT
NA	TRBV28	14	TRBJ1-5	NA	CASSLRQGGKAQHF	TGTGCCAGCAGTTTAAGGCAGGGAGGTAAAGCCCAGCATTTT
NA	TRBV20-1	15	TRBJ2-1	TRBD1	CSAPGGQSSYNEQFF	TGCAGTGCTCCAGGGGGCCAGAGCTCCTACAATGAGCAGTTCTTC
NA	TRBV27	15	TRBJ1-1	TRBD1	CASSFRQGLNTEAFF	TGTGCCAGCAGTTTCAGACAGGGGCTGAACACTGAAGCTTTCTTT
few	TRBV2	17	TRBJ2-5	TRBD1	CASRQPPGQGRRETQYF	TGTGCCAGCAGACAACCTCCGGGACAGGGGCGCAGGGAGACCCAGTACTTC
NA	TRBV6-4	15	TRBJ1-1	NA	CASRPFGTWYDSAFF	TGTGCCAGCAGACCATTCGGGACATGGTATGATAGTGCTTTCTTT
NA	TRBV5-5	14	TRBJ2-1	NA	CASSLEQGPNEQFF	TGTGCCAGCAGCTTGGAGCAGGGGCCGAATGAGCAGTTCTTC
NA	TRBV13	15	TRBJ2-7	NA	CASSHPDRAAYEQYF	TGTGCCAGCAGCCACCCGGACAGAGCAGCCTACGAGCAGTACTTC
many	TRBV7-8	15	TRBJ2-2	NA	CASSLEGLAPGELFF	TGTGCCAGCAGCTTAGAGGGGTTGGCGCCCGGGGAGCTGTTTTTT
NA	TRBV6-6	10	TRBJ2-1	NA	CATREHEQFF	TGTGCCACCCGGGAGCATGAGCAGTTCTTC
few	TRBV7-9	16	TRBJ2-5	TRBD1	CASSWTGESRRETQYF	TGTGCCAGCAGCTGGACAGGGGAGAGCCGTCGGGAGACCCAGTACTTC
NA	TRBV29-1	12	TRBJ1-1	TRBD1	CSVAGGNTEAFF	TGCAGCGTTGCAGGGGGTAACACTGAAGCTTTCTTT
few	TRBV29-1	15	TRBJ1-2	NA	CSVDGQDGDNYGYTF	TGCAGCGTTGATGGCCAGGACGGGGATAACTATGGCTACACCTTC
NA	TRBV7-9	18	TRBJ2-6	TRBD1	CASSFPRQGLSGANVLTF	TGTGCCAGCAGCTTCCCCCGACAGGGCCTCTCTGGGGCCAACGTCCTGACTTTC
many	TRBV2	15	TRBJ2-1	NA	CASSEYETKGYEQFF	TGTGCCAGCAGTGAATACGAGACTAAGGGTTATGAGCAGTTCTTC
NA	TRBV28	15	TRBJ2-2	TRBD1	CASTQNRGSTGELFF	TGTGCCAGCACCCAGAACAGGGGGAGCACCGGGGAGCTGTTTTTT
NA	TRBV10-3	13	TRBJ2-3	NA	CAISEDRGDTQYF	TGTGCCATCAGTGAAGACCGGGGGGATACGCAGTATTTT
NA	TRBV19	14	TRBJ1-5	TRBD1	CASSWTGVNQPQHF	TGTGCCAGTAGTTGGACAGGGGTAAATCAGCCCCAGCATTTT
NA	TRBV28	14	TRBJ2-5	TRBD2	CASSQAGDEETQYF	TGTGCCAGCAGCCAAGCGGGGGACGAAGAGACCCAGTACTTC
NA	TRBV7-9	16	TRBJ2-6	TRBD1	CASSGLTGEGANVLTF	TGTGCCAGCAGCGGACTGACAGGGGAAGGGGCCAACGTCCTGACTTTC
few	TRBV2	13	TRBJ2-1	NA	CASIGGRYNEQFF	TGTGCCAGCATCGGGGGCCGCTACAATGAGCAGTTCTTC
NA	TRBV9	14	TRBJ2-1	TRBD2	CASSGGTSGNEQFF	TGTGCCAGCAGCGGGGGGACTAGCGGCAATGAGCAGTTCTTC
many	TRBV6-6	18	TRBJ2-1	TRBD2	CASTNGGLAGGAYNEQFF	TGTGCCAGCACCAACGGGGGACTAGCGGGGGGTGCATACAATGAGCAGTTCTTC
few	TRBV10-3	16	TRBJ2-5	NA	CAISEGLGGSGETQYF	TGTGCCATCAGTGAGGGACTAGGGGGTTCGGGAGAGACCCAGTACTTC
NA	TRBV2	18	TRBJ2-5	TRBD2	CASSASLAGASYQETQYF	TGTGCCAGCAGTGCCAGCCTAGCGGGGGCTTCGTACCAAGAGACCCAGTACTTC
many	TRBV10-1	14	TRBJ2-5	TRBD1	CASSGQGSVQTQYF	TGCGCCAGCTCGGGACAGGGGTCCGTTCAGACCCAGTACTTC
many	TRBV10-3	15	TRBJ2-5	NA	CAISEQDSVQETQYF	TGTGCCATCAGTGAACAGGACAGTGTTCAAGAGACCCAGTACTTC
NA	TRBV15	17	TRBJ2-2	NA	CATSRDLTQANTGELFF	TGTGCCACCAGCAGAGACCTTACACAGGCGAACACCGGGGAGCTGTTTTTT
NA	TRBV15	14	TRBJ1-3	NA	CATSRQGLQNTIYF	TGTGCCACCAGCAGACAAGGTCTACAGAACACCATATATTTT
many	TRBV7-2	13	TRBJ1-1	NA	CASIQASNTEAFF	TGTGCCAGCATACAGGCTTCGAACACTGAAGCTTTCTTT
many	TRBV7-6	16	TRBJ1-1	TRBD1	CASSLGQGAWGTEAFF	TGTGCCAGCAGCTTAGGACAGGGGGCATGGGGCACTGAAGCTTTCTTT
few	TRBV27	15	TRBJ2-7	NA	CASSQKGSDDHEQYF	TGTGCCAGCAGTCAAAAAGGGTCAGATGACCACGAGCAGTACTTC
few	TRBV6-1	12	TRBJ2-2	NA	CAGGFNTGELFF	TGTGCCGGCGGGTTTAACACCGGGGAGCTGTTTTTT
many	TRBV7-2	16	TRBJ2-5	TRBD2	CASSLAGGGALETQYF	TGTGCCAGCAGCTTAGCGGGCGGGGGGGCCTTGGAGACCCAGTACTTC
few	TRBV24-1	18	TRBJ1-1	NA	CATTADSRGLKGNTEAFF	TGTGCCACCACCGCGGACAGTCGAGGGTTGAAAGGGAACACTGAAGCTTTCTTT
few	TRBV6-2/TRBV6-3	13	TRBJ2-5	NA	CASSYSLQETQYF	TGTGCCAGCAGTTACTCTCTCCAAGAGACCCAGTACTTC
many	TRBV7-8	16	TRBJ2-3	TRBD2	CASSSVAGGVTDTQYF	TGTGCCAGCAGCTCCGTAGCGGGGGGGGTCACAGATACGCAGTATTTT
few	TRBV7-9	10	TRBJ2-7	NA	CAIQEDEQYF	TGTGCCATCCAGGAGGACGAGCAGTACTTC
many	TRBV7-9	13	TRBJ1-1	NA	CASSTGRNTEAFF	TGTGCCAGCAGCACCGGGAGGAACACTGAAGCTTTCTTT